This T cell receptor beta chain was profiled in a study of tumor-infiltrating lymphocytes in primary liver carcinoma. As for the study in general: Male and female patients aged 30 to 69 years made up the cohort. Tumor staging was T1-T3 N0M0; sizes spanned roughly 4.2 to 10 cm across.

In its sample, this clonotype was seen once. Its antigen is as yet unknown. A read error may produce the germline difference seen at one junction end. Findings and caveats of the study: Tumors had a top-250-clone fraction that was significantly higher than blood (p = 0.039).

A constant-region primer served to make TCR beta cDNA from roughly 500 ng total RNA. Libraries of TCR beta came from three nested multiplex PCR rounds with slightly modified ARM-PCR. TRBV1-TRBV30 forward primers paired with a C-beta reverse primer drove the first two PCR rounds, around 9 cycles each. TCRdb itself ran the multiplex PCR reads through MiXCR, one entry per CDR3 protein. The data show around 120,000 distinct CDR3 sequences, approximately 68% seen once. From germline, CDR1 is MNHEY and CDR2 SVGAGI. The CDR3 sequence is 17 residues long. It was from roughly 20-30 mg of unsorted bulk tissue that RNA and DNA were co-extracted. Treatment of the patients' primary liver carcinoma consisted of surgical resection.

Specimen: tumor-adjacent normal liver tissue. The sequence was obtained from an older woman with primary liver carcinoma and hepatitis B virus infection. The V call is TRBV6-5, the J call TRBJ2-2; 7 nucleotides match TRBD2. The DNA for the CDR3 is TGTGCTAGCAGTTACTCTCCGACTAGCCTAAACACCAGGGAGCTGTTTTTT. This sequence encodes CASSYSPTSLNTRELFF.